One sample yielded the 30 T cell receptor beta chains listed below, sequenced in a study of blood T cells in healthy people across ages. A second PCR, run for about 7 to 11 cycles, used a sample-barcoded 5' primer plus a J-beta primer mix. Using its own MiXCR run on the 5' RACE reads, TCRdb lists one record per CDR3 protein. This sample has about 1.7 million distinct CDR3 sequences, with over 25% found just once. Sequencing input: blood. The receptors derive from a woman in her 30s in good health.

This chain joins TRBV6-1 and TRBJ1-1, with D unresolved. V was shortened by 0 bases and J by 5 bases, with 7 bases between the two germline ends. The germline CDR1 and CDR2 sequences are MNHNS and SASEGT. CDR3 size: 13 residues. Here the CDR3 DNA reads TGTGCCAGCAGTGAAGCGCTCAGTACTGAAGCTTTCTTT. Translated, it gives CASSEALSTEAFF.

The chain joins TRBV20-1 to TRBJ2-1, with no clear D. This CDR3 has 16 residues. V was cut by 1 base and J by 0 bases, with 13 bases left in between. Germline loops: CDR1 DFQATT, CDR2 SNEGSKA (reference sequence). CDR3 protein: CSARVQSASSYNEQFF. The DNA of the CDR3 is TGCAGTGCTAGAGTCCAAAGCGCTAGCTCCTACAATGAGCAGTTCTTC.

This chain links TRBV30 with TRBJ2-7, with a weak D call TRBD1 (5 bases). Germline CDR1 GTSNPN, CDR2 SVGIG (reference sequence). V dropped 1 base and J dropped 0 bases, with 16 bases sitting between them. The CDR3 extends over 16 amino acids. The CDR3 sequence is CAWSAGALRISYEQYF. CDR3 nucleotides: TGTGCCTGGAGTGCTGGGGCTCTAAGAATCTCCTACGAGCAGTACTTC.

This clonotype has only a few counts. The rearrangement joins TRBV5-1 to TRBJ2-1; D is undetermined. CDR3 length: 15 amino acids. Germline V gene data show CDR1 as SGHRS and CDR2 as YFSETQ. Trimming took off 3 bases at V and 6 bases at J, with 16 bases between the two ends. CDR3 loop: CASSSVFGAGNEQFF. For the CDR3, the DNA is TGCGCCAGCAGCTCCGTTTTTGGAGCCGGCAATGAGCAGTTCTTC.

On this clonotype: A much more abundant neighbour one base away suggests this may be a read error. The chain recombines TRBV6-6 with TRBJ2-5, with a possible D match to TRBD2 (6 bases). The DNA matches TRBJ2-7 better at its end, which makes the J call doubtful. CDR1 is MNHNY and CDR2 is SVGAGI in the germline V gene (reference sequence). This CDR3 has 16 amino acids. The CDR3 loop is CAGSYSGRLSSYEQYF. Written as DNA, the CDR3 is TGTGCCGGCAGTTACTCGGGGAGGTTAAGCTCCTACGAGCAGTACTTC.

The chain is built from TRBV11-2 and TRBJ2-4; the match to TRBD1 covers 9 bases. The J call may be wrong; the DNA end is better matched by TRBJ2-7. CDR1 and CDR2 (germline): SGHAT, FQNNGV. This CDR3 is 15 amino acids long. CDR3 DNA sequence: TGTGCCAGCAGCTCGGACAGGGGAAAGGTCTACGAGCAGTACTTC. Translation: CASSSDRGKVYEQYF.

The CDR3 nucleotides are TGCGCCAGCAGCGCCCCAGCGGGGACCAGAAAGTACTTC. Its protein product is CASSAPAGTRKYF. V and J are TRBV5-1 and TRBJ2-7; 7 nucleotides align to TRBD2. The CDR3 extends over 13 amino acids. Germline CDR1 SGHRS, CDR2 YFSETQ. V gave up 4 bases and J gave up 11 bases; unmatched junction bases: 12.

This clonotype has just a few counts. The chain combines TRBV12-3 or TRBV12-4 with TRBJ2-7, with a tentative D call TRBD2 (5 bases). Trimming took off 6 bases at V and 1 base at J, with 16 bases between the two ends. CDR3 size: 15 residues. The CDR3 reads CASRTTGDWSYEQYF. The CDR3 nucleotides are TGTGCCAGCAGGACTACTGGGGATTGGTCCTACGAGCAGTACTTC.

This clonotype was seen ten or more times. The chain has TRBV6-5 and TRBJ2-7; 11 bases match TRBD2. The V segment lost 4 bases and the J segment 5 bases; nucleotides outside the gene matches: 7. Germline CDR1 and CDR2: MNHEY and SVGAGI. The CDR3 is 15 amino acids. The CDR3 protein is CASSLSSGRAHEQYF. In nucleotides, the CDR3 is TGTGCCAGCAGTTTGAGTAGCGGGAGGGCCCACGAGCAGTACTTC.

This clonotype occurred a few times. The gene calls are TRBV29-1 and TRBJ1-1, with no clear D. Germline V lookup: CDR1 SQVTM, CDR2 ANQGSEA. This CDR3 has 11 residues. Trimming cost V 7 bases and J 2 bases, with 8 bases left between them. CDR3: CSGGGNTEAFF. The CDR3 nucleotides read TGCAGCGGCGGAGGAAACACTGAAGCTTTCTTT.

This clonotype has just a few counts. V is TRBV7-9 and J is TRBJ2-5; D is unclear. The DNA end is more similar to TRBJ2-7, so the J call may be wrong. The CDR3 spans 14 residues. Per germline, CDR1 SEHNR and CDR2 FQNEAQ (reference sequence). Here the CDR3 DNA reads TGTGCCAGCAGCTTCGACACCCTCATGGGCGAGCAGTACTTC. Residues: CASSFDTLMGEQYF.

This clonotype was picked up one time. The chain is built from TRBV12-3 or TRBV12-4 and TRBJ1-3, with 7 nucleotides matching TRBD1. CDR3 length: 15 residues. Trimming cost V 3 bases and J 4 bases; bases outside gene matches: 6. The CDR3 region has the DNA TGTGCCAGCAGTTTTATAGGACAGGTCGGAAACACCATATATTTT. Its protein is CASSFIGQVGNTIYF.

This clonotype was observed many times. The V call is TRBV9, the J call TRBJ2-7, with 7 bases matching TRBD2. The CDR3 spans 14 residues. CDR1 is SGDLS, CDR2 YYNGEE, per germline. V was clipped by 2 bases and J by 0 bases; unmatched bases: 2. The DNA of the CDR3 is TGTGCCAGCAGCGTCCGGGACTACTCCTACGAGCAGTACTTC. Its protein product is CASSVRDYSYEQYF.

The gene calls are TRBV11-2 and TRBJ2-7; a possible D gene is TRBD2 (5 bases). The CDR3 sequence is 16 residues long. From germline, CDR1 is SGHAT and CDR2 FQNNGV. Deletions cut 5 bases from V and 0 bases from J, with 17 bases between. This CDR3 is CASSPPAAGSSYEQYF. The CDR3 nucleotides read TGTGCCAGCAGCCCCCCGGCGGCTGGGAGCTCCTACGAGCAGTACTTC. The complete variable domain, with remaining parts taken from reference TRBV11-2 and TRBJ2-7, reads EAGVAQSPRYKIIEKRQSVAFWCNPISGHATLYWYQQILGQGPKLLIQFQNNGVVDDSQLPKDRFSAERLKGVDSTLKIQPAKLEDSAVYLCASSPPAAGSSYEQYFGPGTRLTVT.

This clonotype occurred many times. This chain's CDR3 is CASSLGAGMRETQYF. For the CDR3, the DNA is TGCGCCAGCAGCTTGGGGGCCGGGATGAGAGAGACCCAGTACTTC. This chain joins TRBV5-1 and TRBJ2-5; maybe TRBD2 (5 bases). This CDR3 has 15 amino acids. V was cut by 0 bases and J by 4 bases, with 13 bases left in between. Germline V gene data show CDR1 as SGHRS and CDR2 as YFSETQ.

This chain joins TRBV28 and TRBJ1-3; D remains ambiguous. Germline lookup yields CDR1 MDHEN and CDR2 SYDVKM. Deletions cut 3 bases from V and 0 bases from J, with 9 bases between. The CDR3 has 15 residues. The CDR3: CASSLPGYSGNTIYF. In DNA, the CDR3 is TGTGCCAGCAGTTTGCCAGGCTACTCTGGAAACACCATATATTTT.

The chain uses TRBV2 and TRBJ2-5; the D is unclear. CDR1 is SNHLY and CDR2 is FYNNEI in the germline V gene. The CDR3 contains 14 residues. V lost 2 bases and J lost 1, with 8 bases in between. As DNA, the CDR3 is TGTGCCAGCAGTGAATCGAGATCCCAAGAGACCCAGTACTTC. This sequence encodes CASSESRSQETQYF. Full variable domain (outside the CDR3, taken from reference TRBV2 and TRBJ2-5): EPEVTQTPSHQVTQMGQEVILRCVPISNHLYFYWYRQILGQKVEFLVSFYNNEISEKSEIFDDQFSVERPDGSNFTLKIRSTKLEDSAMYFCASSESRSQETQYFGPGTRLLVL.

On this clonotype itself: The germline gene is not matched at one end of the junction; a read error may be the cause. The V call is TRBV2, the J call TRBJ2-5, with D tentatively TRBD2 (6 bases). Germline values: CDR1 SNHLY, CDR2 FYNNEI. The CDR3 is 13 residues long. The CDR3, as DNA: TGTACCAGCAAGGAGGGAACTGAAGAGACCCAGTACTTC. Its protein is CTSKEGTEETQYF.

In this sample, this clonotype turned up many times. The V and J genes are TRBV5-1 and TRBJ2-6; D remains ambiguous. This CDR3 contains 18 residues. Germline CDR1 reads SGHRS; CDR2 reads YFSETQ. V lost 0 bases to trimming and J lost 0 bases, with 13 bases between them. The CDR3 reads CASSLAGLESSGANVLTF. CDR3 in DNA: TGCGCCAGCAGCTTGGCCGGGTTGGAGAGCTCTGGGGCCAACGTCCTGACTTTC.

This clonotype was counted ten times or more. One end of the junction is discordant with germline, which a read error may explain. The gene calls are TRBV12-3 or TRBV12-4 and TRBJ2-5; D remains unclear. CDR3 length: 12 amino acids. CDR3 DNA sequence: TGTGCCAGCAGCTTAGTAAAAGAGACCCAGTACTTC. Amino acids: CASSLVKETQYF.

The chain recombines TRBV6-2 or TRBV6-3 with TRBJ2-7; 10 nucleotides agree with TRBD2. V shed 6 bases and J 12 bases; nucleotides not matched to a gene: 14. This CDR3 comprises 14 residues. Germline-derived CDR1 and CDR2 are MNHEY and SVGEGT. The DNA of the CDR3 is TGTGCCAGCAGCTACATCTCTTCAGCGGGAGGGTGGTACTTC. Encoded protein: CASSYISSAGGWYF.

V and J are TRBV12-3 or TRBV12-4 and TRBJ2-3, with TRBD2 matching over 9 bases. This CDR3 contains 17 residues. Unmatched junction bases numbered 13, after V lost 5 bases and J lost 4 bases. The DNA for the CDR3 is TGTGCCAGCAGTAAAGTCAGGGGTAGCGGGAGTTCAGATACGCAGTATTTT. Translating gives CASSKVRGSGSSDTQYF.

V and J are TRBV20-1 and TRBJ2-2; 10 nucleotides match TRBD2. Germline CDR1 and CDR2: DFQATT and SNEGSKA (reference sequence). CDR3 length: 19 residues. V lost 2 bases and J lost 2; bases outside the gene matches: 14. DNA for the CDR3: TGCAGTGCTAGAAAAAGGAGGCTAGCGGGGGCCTTAAACACCGGGGAGCTGTTTTTT. It yields the protein CSARKRRLAGALNTGELFF.

This chain links TRBV7-6 with TRBJ2-7, with D uncertain. This CDR3 is built from 13 residues. Germline V gene sequence: CDR1 SGHVS, CDR2 FNYEAQ. Trimming took 3 bases from V and 6 from J, leaving 12 bases between them. This chain's CDR3 is CASSLVAQSEQYF. The CDR3 DNA reads as TGTGCCAGCAGCTTGGTGGCCCAGAGCGAGCAGTACTTC. Full variable domain (missing parts from reference TRBV7-6 and TRBJ2-7): GAGVSQSPRYKVTKRGQDVALRCDPISGHVSLYWYRQALGQGPEFLTYFNYEAQQDKSGLPNDRFSAERPEGSISTLTIQRTEQRDSAMYRCASSLVAQSEQYFGPGTRLTVT.

The table lists this clonotype with a few counts. As DNA, the CDR3 is TGCAGTGCTAGACACCCTGGGGAGACCCAGTACTTC. Encoded protein: CSARHPGETQYF. V is TRBV20-1 and J is TRBJ2-5, with no clear D. The CDR3 is made up of 12 amino acids. Trimming removed 2 bases at V and 5 bases at J, with 9 bases between. CDR1 is DFQATT and CDR2 is SNEGSKA in the germline V gene (reference sequence).

This clonotype was observed a few times. The chain is built from TRBV7-3 and TRBJ2-3, with D possibly matching TRBD1 (7 bases). V was shortened by 5 bases and J by 2 bases, with 11 bases between the two germline ends. The CDR3 covers 14 residues. Per the germline V gene, CDR1 is SGHTA and CDR2 is FQGTGA. The CDR3 region is CASSQGGYTDTQYF. The CDR3 nucleotides read TGTGCCAGCAGCCAGGGGGGATACACAGATACGCAGTATTTT.

V usage is TRBV27 and J usage is TRBJ2-7; no definite D call. Trimming took 0 bases from V and 7 from J, leaving 10 bases between them. CDR3 length: 13 residues. Per the germline V gene, CDR1 is MNHEY and CDR2 is SMNVEV (reference sequence). CDR3 in amino acids: CASSLSRLSEQYF. As DNA, the CDR3 is TGTGCCAGCAGTTTATCGAGGTTGTCTGAGCAGTACTTC.

This clonotype has only one observation. At one of its ends the junction is not consistent with the germline gene, which may arise from a read error. This chain connects TRBV20-1 to TRBJ2-1; D is perhaps TRBD1 (6 bases). The CDR3 is 17 residues long. CDR1 is DFQATT, CDR2 SNEGSKA, per germline (reference sequence). The CDR3 nucleotides read TGCATTGCTAGAGATCTAAGGGAACAGGGCTCCTACAATGAGCAGTTCTTC. This sequence encodes CIARDLREQGSYNEQFF.

This clonotype has more than one count but fewer than ten. The CDR3 is CASIQGTGSHGYTF. CDR3 nucleotides: TGTGCCAGCATCCAGGGGACAGGGTCTCATGGCTACACCTTC. The chain combines TRBV3-1 with TRBJ1-2; 9 bases fit TRBD1. Losses at the gene ends were 7 bases for V and 6 bases for J; bases not matched to a gene: 9. The CDR3 runs 14 residues. Per the germline V gene, CDR1 is LGHDT and CDR2 is YNNKEL (reference sequence).

The chain couples TRBV2 to TRBJ2-3; D gene ambiguous. CDR3 length: 13 amino acids. Germline loops: CDR1 SNHLY, CDR2 FYNNEI. Trimming took 7 bases from V and 2 from J, leaving 10 bases between them. CDR3 bases: TGTGCCAGCAAGCGTTTATTCACAGATACGCAGTATTTT. Translating it yields CASKRLFTDTQYF.